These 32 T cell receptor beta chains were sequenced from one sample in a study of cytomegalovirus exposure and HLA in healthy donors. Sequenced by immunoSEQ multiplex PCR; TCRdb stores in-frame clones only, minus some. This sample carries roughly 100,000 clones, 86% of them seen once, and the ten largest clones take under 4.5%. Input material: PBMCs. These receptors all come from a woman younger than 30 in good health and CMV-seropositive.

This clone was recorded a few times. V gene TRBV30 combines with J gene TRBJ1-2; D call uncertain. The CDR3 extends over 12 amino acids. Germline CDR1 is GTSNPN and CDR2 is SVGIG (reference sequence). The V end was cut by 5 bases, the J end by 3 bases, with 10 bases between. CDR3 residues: CAWSPSDYGYTF. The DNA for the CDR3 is TGTGCCTGGTCCCCCTCGGACTATGGCTACACCTTC. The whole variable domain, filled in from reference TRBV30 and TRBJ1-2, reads SQTIHQWPATLVQPVGSPLSLECTVEGTSNPNLYWYRQAAGRGLQLLFYSVGIGQISSEVPQNLSASRPQDRQFILSSKKLLLSDSGFYLCAWSPSDYGYTFGSGTRLTVV.

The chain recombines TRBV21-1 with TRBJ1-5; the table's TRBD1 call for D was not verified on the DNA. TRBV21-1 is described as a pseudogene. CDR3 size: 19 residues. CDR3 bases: TGTGCCAGCAGCAAAGAAGGACAGGCCTTAAAAGGACGCAATCAGCCCCAGCATTTT. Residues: CASSKEGQALKGRNQPQHF.

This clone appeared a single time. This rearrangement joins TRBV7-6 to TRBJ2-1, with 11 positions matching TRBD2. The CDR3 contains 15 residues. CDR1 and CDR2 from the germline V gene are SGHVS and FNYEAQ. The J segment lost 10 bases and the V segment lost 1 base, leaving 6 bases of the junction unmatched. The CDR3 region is CASSLVSGGGTEQFF. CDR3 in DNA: TGTGCCAGCAGCTTAGTTAGCGGGGGGGGAACAGAGCAGTTCTTC.

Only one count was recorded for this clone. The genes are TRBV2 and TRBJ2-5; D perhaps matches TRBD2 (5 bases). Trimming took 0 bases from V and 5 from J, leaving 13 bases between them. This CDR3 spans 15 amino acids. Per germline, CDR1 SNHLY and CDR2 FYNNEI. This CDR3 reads CASSEALARSETQYF. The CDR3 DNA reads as TGTGCCAGCAGTGAAGCGCTAGCTCGATCGGAGACCCAGTACTTC.

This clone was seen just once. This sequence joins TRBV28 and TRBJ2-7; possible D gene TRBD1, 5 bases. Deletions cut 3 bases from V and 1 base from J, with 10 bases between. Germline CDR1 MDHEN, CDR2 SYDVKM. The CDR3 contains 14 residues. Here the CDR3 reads CASSLDILSYEQYF. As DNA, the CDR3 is TGTGCCAGCAGTTTGGACATCTTATCCTACGAGCAGTACTTC. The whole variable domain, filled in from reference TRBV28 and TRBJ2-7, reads DVKVTQSSRYLVKRTGEKVFLECVQDMDHENMFWYRQDPGLGLRLIYFSYDVKMKEKGDIPEGYSVSREKKERFSLILESASTNQTSMYLCASSLDILSYEQYFGPGTRLTVT.

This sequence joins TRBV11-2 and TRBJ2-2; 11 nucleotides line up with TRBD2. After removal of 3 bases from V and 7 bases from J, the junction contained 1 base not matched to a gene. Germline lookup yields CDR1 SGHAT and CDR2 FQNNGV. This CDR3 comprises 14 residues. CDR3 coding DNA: TGTGCCAGCAGCTTTGGACTAGCGGGCGGGGAGCTGTTTTTT. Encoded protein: CASSFGLAGGELFF. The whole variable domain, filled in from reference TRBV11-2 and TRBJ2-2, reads EAGVAQSPRYKIIEKRQSVAFWCNPISGHATLYWYQQILGQGPKLLIQFQNNGVVDDSQLPKDRFSAERLKGVDSTLKIQPAKLEDSAVYLCASSFGLAGGELFFGEGSRLTVL.

In DNA form, the CDR3 reads TGTGCCAGCAGCGTAGAGCAAGCAAACACCGGGGAGCTGTTTTTT. It specifies CASSVEQANTGELFF. V usage is TRBV9 and J usage is TRBJ2-2; no definite D call. This CDR3 has 15 residues. The ends were cut back, 0 bases at V and 2 bases at J, with 8 bases in the middle. CDR1 and CDR2 from the germline V gene are SGDLS and YYNGEE.

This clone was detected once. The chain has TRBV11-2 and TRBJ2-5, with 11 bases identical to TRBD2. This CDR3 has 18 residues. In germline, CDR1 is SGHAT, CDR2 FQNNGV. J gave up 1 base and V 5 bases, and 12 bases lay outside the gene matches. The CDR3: CASSRRVAGGRPQETQYF. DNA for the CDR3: TGTGCCAGCAGCCGCCGGGTAGCGGGGGGGCGACCCCAAGAGACCCAGTACTTC.

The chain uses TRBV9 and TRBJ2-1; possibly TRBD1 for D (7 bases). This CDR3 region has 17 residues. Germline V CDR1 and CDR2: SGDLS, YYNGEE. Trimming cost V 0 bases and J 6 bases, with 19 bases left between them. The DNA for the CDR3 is TGTGCCAGCAGCGTAGCTACTTGGGCAGGGGGGTTCAATGAGCAGTTCTTC. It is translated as CASSVATWAGGFNEQFF.

The CDR3 region has the DNA TGTGCCAGCACCGGGGGACCAAACACCGGGGAGCTGTTTTTT. Its translation: CASTGGPNTGELFF. This rearrangement joins TRBV28 to TRBJ2-2, with D possibly matching TRBD2 (6 bases). Trimming left V 7 bases short and J 2 bases short, with 11 bases between. Per the germline V gene, CDR1 is MDHEN and CDR2 is SYDVKM. This CDR3 is 14 amino acids long.

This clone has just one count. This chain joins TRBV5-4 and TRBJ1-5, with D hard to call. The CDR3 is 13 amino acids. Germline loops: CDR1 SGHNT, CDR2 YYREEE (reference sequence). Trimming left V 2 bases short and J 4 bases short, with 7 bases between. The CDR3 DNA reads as TGTGCCAGCAGCTTCGCGGGAAATCAGCCCCAGCATTTT. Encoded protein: CASSFAGNQPQHF.

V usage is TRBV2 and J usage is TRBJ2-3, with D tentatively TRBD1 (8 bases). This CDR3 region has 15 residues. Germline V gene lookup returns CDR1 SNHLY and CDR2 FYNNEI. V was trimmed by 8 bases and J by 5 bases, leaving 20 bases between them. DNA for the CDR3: TGTGCCAGCCTTTCTGACAGGGGAGGGCAAGATACGCAGTATTTT. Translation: CASLSDRGGQDTQYF.

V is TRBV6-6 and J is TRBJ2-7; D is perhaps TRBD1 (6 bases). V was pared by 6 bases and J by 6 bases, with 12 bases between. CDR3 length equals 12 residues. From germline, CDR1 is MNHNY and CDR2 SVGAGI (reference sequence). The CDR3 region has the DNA TGTGCCAGCAGGAACAGGGACCTCGAGCAGTACTTC. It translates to CASRNRDLEQYF.

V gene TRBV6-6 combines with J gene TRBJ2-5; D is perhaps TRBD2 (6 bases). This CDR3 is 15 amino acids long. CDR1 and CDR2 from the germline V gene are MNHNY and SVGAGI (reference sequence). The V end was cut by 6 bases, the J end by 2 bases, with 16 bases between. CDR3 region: CASSKGDFGQETQYF. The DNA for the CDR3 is TGTGCCAGCAGCAAAGGGGACTTTGGACAAGAGACCCAGTACTTC.

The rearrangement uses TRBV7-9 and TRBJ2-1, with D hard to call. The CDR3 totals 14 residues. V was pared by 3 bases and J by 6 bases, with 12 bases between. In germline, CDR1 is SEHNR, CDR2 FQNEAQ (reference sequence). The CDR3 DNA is TGTGCCAGCAGCTTTCCCCTCGTCTTCAATGAGCAGTTCTTC. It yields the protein CASSFPLVFNEQFF.

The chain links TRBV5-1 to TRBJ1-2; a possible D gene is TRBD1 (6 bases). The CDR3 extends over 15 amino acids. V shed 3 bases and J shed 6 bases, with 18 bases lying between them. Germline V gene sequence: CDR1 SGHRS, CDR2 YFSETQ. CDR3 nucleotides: TGCGCCAGCAGCTGGCCAGGGGCGGATCGGGATGGCTACACCTTC. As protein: CASSWPGADRDGYTF.

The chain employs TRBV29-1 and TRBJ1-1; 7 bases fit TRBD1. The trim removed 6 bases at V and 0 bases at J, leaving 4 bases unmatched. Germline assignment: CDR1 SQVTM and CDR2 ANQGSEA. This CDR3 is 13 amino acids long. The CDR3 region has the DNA TGCAGCGTCCAGGGACAGATGAACACTGAAGCTTTCTTT. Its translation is CSVQGQMNTEAFF.

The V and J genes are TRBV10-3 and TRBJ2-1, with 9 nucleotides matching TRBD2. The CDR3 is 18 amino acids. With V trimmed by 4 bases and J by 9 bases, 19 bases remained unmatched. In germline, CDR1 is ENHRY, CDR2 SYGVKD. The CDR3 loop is CAISVLFIGREGRGEQFF. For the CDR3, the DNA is TGTGCCATCAGTGTTCTCTTTATTGGGCGGGAGGGCCGAGGTGAGCAGTTCTTC.

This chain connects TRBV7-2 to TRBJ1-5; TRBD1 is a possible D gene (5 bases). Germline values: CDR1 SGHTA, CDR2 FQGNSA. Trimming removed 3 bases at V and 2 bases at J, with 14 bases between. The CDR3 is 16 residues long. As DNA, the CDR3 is TGTGCCAGCAGCTTCGAACTTTCCAGGGGCAATCAGCCCCAGCATTTT. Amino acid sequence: CASSFELSRGNQPQHF. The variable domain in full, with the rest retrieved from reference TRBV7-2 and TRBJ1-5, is GAGVSQSPSNKVTEKGKDVELRCDPISGHTALYWYRQSLGQGLEFLIYFQGNSAPDKSGLPSDRFSAERTGGSVSTLTIQRTQQEDSAVYLCASSFELSRGNQPQHFGDGTRLSIL.

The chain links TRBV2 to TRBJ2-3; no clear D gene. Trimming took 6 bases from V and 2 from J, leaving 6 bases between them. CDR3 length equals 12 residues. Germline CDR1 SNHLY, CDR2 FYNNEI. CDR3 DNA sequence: TGTGCCAGCAGGGCCAACACAGATACGCAGTATTTT. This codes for CASRANTDTQYF.

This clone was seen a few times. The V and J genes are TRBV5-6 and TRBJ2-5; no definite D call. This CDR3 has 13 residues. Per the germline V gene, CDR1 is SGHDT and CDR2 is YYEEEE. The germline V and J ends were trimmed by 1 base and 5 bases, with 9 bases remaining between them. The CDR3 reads CASSLSPEETQYF. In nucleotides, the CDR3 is TGTGCCAGCAGCTTGAGCCCTGAGGAGACCCAGTACTTC. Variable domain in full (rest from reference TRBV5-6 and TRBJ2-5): DAGVTQSPTHLIKTRGQQVTLRCSPKSGHDTVSWYQQALGQGPQFIFQYYEEEERQRGNFPDRFSGHQFPNYSSELNVNALLLGDSALYLCASSLSPEETQYFGPGTRLLVL.

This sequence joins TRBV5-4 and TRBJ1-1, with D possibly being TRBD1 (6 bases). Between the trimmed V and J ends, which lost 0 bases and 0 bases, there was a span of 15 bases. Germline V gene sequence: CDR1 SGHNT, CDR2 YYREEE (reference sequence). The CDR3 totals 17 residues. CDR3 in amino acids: CASSLGAAQGLNTEAFF. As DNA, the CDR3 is TGTGCCAGCAGCTTGGGGGCCGCACAGGGTTTGAACACTGAAGCTTTCTTT.

The CDR3 spells CASSLLPLTSGTGSNEQFF. DNA of the CDR3: TGTGCCAGCAGTTTGCTTCCCTTGACATCCGGGACAGGGTCCAATGAGCAGTTCTTC. V usage is TRBV27 and J usage is TRBJ2-1; TRBD1 agrees at 9 bases. The ends lost 3 bases at V and 6 bases at J; junction bases unmatched: 18. CDR3 size: 19 residues. Germline V gene sequence: CDR1 MNHEY, CDR2 SMNVEV (reference sequence).

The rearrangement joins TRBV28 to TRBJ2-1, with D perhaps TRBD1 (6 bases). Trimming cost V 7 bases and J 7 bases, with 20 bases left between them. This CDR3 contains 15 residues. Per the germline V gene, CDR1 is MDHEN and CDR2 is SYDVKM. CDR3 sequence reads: CASIRRRTAGNEQFF. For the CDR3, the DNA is TGTGCCAGCATTCGGCGGAGGACAGCTGGAAATGAGCAGTTCTTC.

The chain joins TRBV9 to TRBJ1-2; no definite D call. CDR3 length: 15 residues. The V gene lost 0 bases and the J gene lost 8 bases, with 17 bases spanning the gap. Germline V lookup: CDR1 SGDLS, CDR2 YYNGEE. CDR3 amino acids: CASSVGGPSVEGYTF. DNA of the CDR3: TGTGCCAGCAGCGTAGGCGGCCCTTCGGTGGAAGGCTACACCTTC.

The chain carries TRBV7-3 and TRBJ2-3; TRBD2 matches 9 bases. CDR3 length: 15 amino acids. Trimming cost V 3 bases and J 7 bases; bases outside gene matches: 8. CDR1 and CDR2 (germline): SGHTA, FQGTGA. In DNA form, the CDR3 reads TGTGCCAGCAGCTTCATTAGCGGGAGTTTGCATACGCAGTATTTT. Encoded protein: CASSFISGSLHTQYF. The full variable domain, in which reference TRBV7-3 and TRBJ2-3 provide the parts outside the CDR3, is GAGVSQTPSNKVTEKGKYVELRCDPISGHTALYWYRQSLGQGPEFLIYFQGTGAADDSGLPNDRFFAVRPEGSVSTLKIQRTERGDSAVYLCASSFISGSLHTQYFGPGTRLTVL.

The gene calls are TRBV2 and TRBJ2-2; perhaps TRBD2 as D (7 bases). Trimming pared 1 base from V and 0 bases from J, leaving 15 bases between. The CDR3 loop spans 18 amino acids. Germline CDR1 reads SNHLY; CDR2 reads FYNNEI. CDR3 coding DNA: TGTGCCAGCAGTGAAGGTGACTTCGGGGGGCCGAACACCGGGGAGCTGTTTTTT. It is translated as CASSEGDFGGPNTGELFF. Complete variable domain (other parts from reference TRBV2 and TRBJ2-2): EPEVTQTPSHQVTQMGQEVILRCVPISNHLYFYWYRQILGQKVEFLVSFYNNEISEKSEIFDDQFSVERPDGSNFTLKIRSTKLEDSAMYFCASSEGDFGGPNTGELFFGEGSRLTVL.

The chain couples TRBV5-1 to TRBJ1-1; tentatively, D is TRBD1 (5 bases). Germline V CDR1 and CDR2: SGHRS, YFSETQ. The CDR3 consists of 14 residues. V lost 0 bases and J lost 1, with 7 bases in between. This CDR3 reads CASSLVTANTEAFF. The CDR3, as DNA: TGCGCCAGCAGCTTGGTGACAGCGAACACTGAAGCTTTCTTT.

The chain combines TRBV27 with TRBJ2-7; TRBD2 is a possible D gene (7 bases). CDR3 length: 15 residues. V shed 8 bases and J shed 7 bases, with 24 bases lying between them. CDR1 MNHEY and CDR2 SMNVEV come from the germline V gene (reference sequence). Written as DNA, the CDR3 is TGTGCCAGCCTTTTTGGACGGTTTGGGAGGGGGGAGCAGTACTTC. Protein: CASLFGRFGRGEQYF.

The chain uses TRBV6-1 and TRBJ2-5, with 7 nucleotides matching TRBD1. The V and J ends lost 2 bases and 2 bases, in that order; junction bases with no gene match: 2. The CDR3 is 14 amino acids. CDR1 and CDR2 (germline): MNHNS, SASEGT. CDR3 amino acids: CASSEWDSQETQYF. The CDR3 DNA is TGTGCCAGCAGTGAATGGGACAGTCAAGAGACCCAGTACTTC.

The CDR3 loop reads CASSGLGGAETQYF. DNA of the CDR3: TGTGCCAGCAGCGGACTGGGGGGGGCGGAGACCCAGTACTTC. The chain uses TRBV11-1 and TRBJ2-5; TRBD2 is a possible D gene (7 bases). In germline, CDR1 is SGHAT, CDR2 FQDESV (reference sequence). The CDR3 contains 14 residues. With 5 bases removed from V and 5 bases from J, the gap between germline ends came to 15 bases.

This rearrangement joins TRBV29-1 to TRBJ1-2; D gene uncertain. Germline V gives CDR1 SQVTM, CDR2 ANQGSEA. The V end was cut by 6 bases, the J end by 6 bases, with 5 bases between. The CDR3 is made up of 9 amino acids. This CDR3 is CSVGNGYTF. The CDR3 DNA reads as TGCAGCGTCGGGAATGGCTACACCTTC.